These 9 T cell receptor beta chains were sequenced from one sample in a study of cytomegalovirus exposure and HLA in healthy donors. The PCR had 60 Vbeta and 13 Jbeta primers. Here immunoSEQ multiplex PCR was the method, and the copy in TCRdb shows in-frame clones only, minus some. The sample has approximately 160,000 clones, roughly 77% seen once. The sequenced sample consisted of PBMCs. Receptors were obtained from a woman between 18 and 29 years old in good health and CMV-seronegative.

The chain has TRBV10-3 and TRBJ1-5; the match to TRBD1 covers 9 bases. This CDR3 region has 17 residues. Germline trimming cut 2 bases from V and 1 base from J; bases unmatched to any gene: 6. Germline V gene sequence: CDR1 ENHRY, CDR2 SYGVKD. As DNA, the CDR3 is TGTGCCATCAGTGAGCCAACAGGGGGCTCAAGCAATCAGCCCCAGCATTTT. It translates to CAISEPTGGSSNQPQHF.

The gene calls are TRBV2 and TRBJ1-4, with D possibly matching TRBD1 (6 bases). The CDR3 runs to 13 residues. Germline values: CDR1 SNHLY, CDR2 FYNNEI. Trimming left V 7 bases short and J 7 bases short, with 13 bases between. CDR3 residues: CASIRGAGEKLFF. The CDR3 nucleotides read TGTGCCAGCATTCGGGGGGCCGGTGAAAAACTGTTTTTT.

V usage is TRBV7-8 and J usage is TRBJ1-1; no firm D call. The germline CDR1 and CDR2 sequences are SGHVS and FQNEAQ. The CDR3 consists of 16 residues. V gave up 5 bases and J gave up 1 base, with 17 bases separating them. CDR3 sequence reads: CASSSVGSRKNTEAFF. The CDR3 region has the DNA TGTGCCAGCAGCAGCGTTGGATCCAGAAAGAACACTGAAGCTTTCTTT.

CDR3 DNA: TGTGCCAGCAGCGTAGACAGGGGCGTAAGCACAGATACGCAGTATTTT. Translation: CASSVDRGVSTDTQYF. The chain employs TRBV9 and TRBJ2-3, with 7 bases aligning to TRBD1. The CDR3 is 16 amino acids. The V gene end was trimmed by 0 bases and the J gene end by 0 bases; junction bases not matched to a gene: 4. The germline CDR1 and CDR2 sequences are SGDLS and YYNGEE.

The V and J genes are TRBV4-1 and TRBJ2-4; D is possibly TRBD1 (5 bases). The CDR3 contains 15 residues. Trimming removed 6 bases from V and 3 bases from J, with 15 bases in between. Germline-derived CDR1 and CDR2 are MGHRA and YSYEKL. CDR3 DNA: TGCGCCAGCAGACCAAGTGCAGGGAACAAAAACATTCAGTACTTC. As protein: CASRPSAGNKNIQYF.

The genes are TRBV6-5 and TRBJ1-4; D gene uncertain. The CDR3 extends over 15 amino acids. Germline CDR1 MNHEY, CDR2 SVGAGI. V shed 6 bases and J shed 0 bases, with 11 bases lying between them. The CDR3 coding sequence is TGTGCCAGCAGCCCCCAGGCTGCAACTAATGAAAAACTGTTTTTT. Its translation is CASSPQAATNEKLFF.

This chain joins TRBV6-4 and TRBJ2-2; D is possibly TRBD2 (6 bases). V was trimmed by 5 bases and J by 7 bases, leaving 11 bases between them. Germline CDR1 is MRHNA and CDR2 is SNTAGT. The CDR3 runs 13 residues. DNA for the CDR3: TGTGCCAGCAGTCCTAGCGATAGCGGGGAGCTGTTTTTT. Its translation: CASSPSDSGELFF.

V is TRBV6-6 and J is TRBJ2-5, with D perhaps TRBD1 (6 bases). CDR1 MNHNY and CDR2 SVGAGI come from the germline V gene (reference sequence). V was trimmed by 2 bases and J by 3 bases, leaving 10 bases between them. This CDR3 contains 14 residues. The CDR3 bases are TGTGCCAGCAGTTACACAGGGATAGAAGAGACCCAGTACTTC. It codes for CASSYTGIEETQYF.

This chain uses TRBV10-1 with TRBJ2-7, with TRBD1 matching over 12 bases. V was clipped by 6 bases and J by 5 bases; unmatched bases: 11. The CDR3 has 16 residues. Germline V lookup: CDR1 WNHNN, CDR2 SYGVQD (reference sequence). CDR3 protein: CASSDSIGTGGDEQYF. The DNA for the CDR3 is TGCGCCAGCAGCGACTCGATCGGGACAGGGGGCGACGAGCAGTACTTC.